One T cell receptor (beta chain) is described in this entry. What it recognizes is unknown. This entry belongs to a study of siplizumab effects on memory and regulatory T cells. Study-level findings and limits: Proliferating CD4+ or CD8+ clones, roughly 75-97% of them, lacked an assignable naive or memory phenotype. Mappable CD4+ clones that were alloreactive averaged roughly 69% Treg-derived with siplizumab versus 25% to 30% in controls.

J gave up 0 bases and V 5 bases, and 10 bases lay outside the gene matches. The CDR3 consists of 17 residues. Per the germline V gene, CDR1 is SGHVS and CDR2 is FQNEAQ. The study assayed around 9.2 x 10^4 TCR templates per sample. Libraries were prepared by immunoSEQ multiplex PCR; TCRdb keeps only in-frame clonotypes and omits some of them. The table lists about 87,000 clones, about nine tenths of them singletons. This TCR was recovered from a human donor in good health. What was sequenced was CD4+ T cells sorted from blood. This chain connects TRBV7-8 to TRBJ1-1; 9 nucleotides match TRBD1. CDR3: CASSPNRGQALNTEAFF. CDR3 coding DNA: TGTGCCAGCAGCCCCAACAGGGGGCAAGCTCTGAACACTGAAGCTTTCTTT.